Following are 4 T cell receptor beta chains from one sample sequenced in a study of neurological immune-mediated disorders. TCRdb fed the 5' RACE reads into MiXCR, producing one record per CDR3 protein. In the table there are roughly 67,000 distinct CDR3 sequences, approximately 4.1% of which are singletons. Sequencing was done on a sample of PBMCs. These TCRs come from a middle-aged man with multiple sclerosis.

This clonotype appeared many times. Mismatch with germline at one junction end may stem from a read error. The chain uses TRBV27 and TRBJ1-5, with D perhaps matching TRBD1 (6 bases). CDR3 length: 13 amino acids. Germline-derived CDR1 and CDR2 are MNHEY and SMNVEV (reference sequence). CDR3 in DNA: TGTGCCAGCAAACAGGGAAGCAATCAGCCCCAGAATTTT. Translating it yields CASKQGSNQPQNF.

The rearrangement uses TRBV5-6 and TRBJ1-4; 7 bases align to TRBD1. Per germline, CDR1 SGHDT and CDR2 YYEEEE. The CDR3 is 16 residues long. The V gene end was trimmed by 5 bases and the J gene end by 0 bases; junction bases not matched to a gene: 7. The CDR3, as DNA: TGTGCCAGCAGGTCCGGGACAGACTCAACTAATGAAAAACTGTTTTTT. Its protein product is CASRSGTDSTNEKLFF.

V and J are TRBV6-5 and TRBJ2-7, with TRBD1 matching 9 bases. The CDR3 runs to 14 residues. CDR1 MNHEY and CDR2 SVGAGI come from the germline V gene. With V trimmed by 6 bases and J by 4 bases, 7 bases remained unmatched. The CDR3 spells CASRIDRGGYEQYF. The CDR3 coding sequence is TGTGCCAGCAGAATCGACAGGGGGGGGTACGAGCAGTACTTC.

This clonotype occurred many times. The V and J genes are TRBV20-1 and TRBJ1-6, with D possibly TRBD1 on 6 matching bases. The CDR3 runs to 13 residues. Trimming stripped 3 bases from V and 13 bases from J, with 16 bases between. CDR1 DFQATT and CDR2 SNEGSKA come from the germline V gene (reference sequence). The CDR3 coding sequence is TGCAGTGCTAGCCCCGGGACATTCTCCCCCCTCCACTTT. Amino acid sequence: CSASPGTFSPLHF.